The 10 T cell receptor beta chains in this list originate from one sample, sequenced in a study of shared clonotypes between healthy human individuals. Here immunoSEQ multiplex PCR was the method, and the copy in TCRdb shows in-frame clones only, minus some. The sample records 2,500,000 or so clones, more than 80% being singletons. What was sequenced was naive CD4+ T cells sorted from blood. Indicated subset: CD45RA+ positively selected. The receptors derive from a man between 18 and 35 years old in good health.

This clone was observed once. The J gene is TRBJ1-1, the V gene TRBV28; 8 nucleotides agree with TRBD1. Trimming at V came to 4 bases and at J to 1 base, leaving 8 bases not matched to a gene. The CDR3 runs to 16 residues. Germline values: CDR1 MDHEN, CDR2 SYDVKM. The CDR3 coding sequence is TGTGCCAGCAGTTCCCGCAGGGGGCTGAGGAACACTGAAGCTTTCTTT. Translating it yields CASSSRRGLRNTEAFF. The full variable domain, in which reference TRBV28 and TRBJ1-1 provide the parts outside the CDR3, is DVKVTQSSRYLVKRTGEKVFLECVQDMDHENMFWYRQDPGLGLRLIYFSYDVKMKEKGDIPEGYSVSREKKERFSLILESASTNQTSMYLCASSSRRGLRNTEAFFGQGTRLTVV.

This chain joins TRBV5-4 and TRBJ1-4, with D uncertain. V was clipped by 4 bases and J by 0 bases, with 10 bases between them. This CDR3 is built from 15 residues. CDR1 is SGHNT and CDR2 is YYREEE in the germline V gene (reference sequence). The CDR3: CASSDHYATNEKLFF. The CDR3 DNA follows: TGTGCCAGCAGCGACCATTATGCAACTAATGAAAAACTGTTTTTT.

This rearrangement joins TRBV28 to TRBJ1-2; 8 nucleotides match TRBD1. V gave up 6 bases and J gave up 2 bases; unmatched junction bases: 5. Looked up from germline, CDR1 is MDHEN and CDR2 is SYDVKM. The CDR3 spans 14 residues. CDR3 loop: CASSYRDRNYGYTF. CDR3 DNA sequence: TGTGCCAGCAGCTACCGGGACAGGAACTATGGCTACACCTTC.

This clone showed up just once. V is TRBV5-1 and J is TRBJ2-1; 9 bases match TRBD1. V lost 0 bases to trimming and J lost 9 bases; unmatched junction nucleotides: 7. The CDR3 runs 15 residues. CDR1 is SGHRS and CDR2 is YFSETQ in the germline V gene. CDR3 region: CASSLAGQGIGEQFF. The CDR3 DNA reads as TGCGCCAGCAGCTTGGCGGGACAGGGAATAGGTGAGCAGTTCTTC. Based on the CDR3 plus reference TRBV5-1 and TRBJ2-1, the full variable domain is KAGVTQTPRYLIKTRGQQVTLSCSPISGHRSVSWYQQTPGQGLQFLFEYFSETQRNKGNFPGRFSGRQFSNSRSEMNVSTLELGDSALYLCASSLAGQGIGEQFFGPGTRLTVL.

The chain carries TRBV19 and TRBJ1-2, with D uncertain. Germline V lookup: CDR1 LNHDA, CDR2 SQIVND (reference sequence). V dropped 5 bases and J dropped 4 bases, with 14 bases sitting between them. This CDR3 has 14 residues. The chain's CDR3 is CASSPGTAIYGYTF. CDR3 bases: TGTGCCAGTAGTCCTGGAACCGCTATCTATGGCTACACCTTC.

This clone was observed a handful of times. The chain uses TRBV5-4 and TRBJ1-1; possibly TRBD1 for D (5 bases). Germline V CDR1 and CDR2: SGHNT, YYREEE (reference sequence). The CDR3 is made up of 15 amino acids. Trimming took 0 bases from V and 0 from J, leaving 9 bases between them. This chain's CDR3 is CASSLVGQLNTEAFF. The CDR3 DNA reads TGTGCCAGCAGCTTGGTAGGACAACTGAACACTGAAGCTTTCTTT.

V usage is TRBV27 and J usage is TRBJ2-2; 10 positions match TRBD1. CDR1 is MNHEY, CDR2 SMNVEV, per germline (reference sequence). The CDR3 extends over 16 amino acids. With 5 bases clipped from V and 7 bases from J, the junction kept 10 bases outside the gene matches. CDR3 bases: TGTGCCAGCAGTCCCTTAGGGACAGGGGACATCGGGGAGCTGTTTTTT. Translation: CASSPLGTGDIGELFF.

V is TRBV5-1 and J is TRBJ2-3; TRBD1 agrees at 10 bases. Germline trimming cut 1 base from V and 6 bases from J; bases unmatched to any gene: 11. The CDR3 has 17 residues. Looked up from germline, CDR1 is SGHRS and CDR2 is YFSETQ. Written as DNA, the CDR3 is TGCGCCAGCAGCTTGTGGGACCCCGGGACAGGGGTCGATACGCAGTATTTT. Its translation is CASSLWDPGTGVDTQYF.

The chain recombines TRBV9 with TRBJ2-7; TRBD2 matches 9 bases. Germline values: CDR1 SGDLS, CDR2 YYNGEE. J lost 0 bases, V lost 2 bases, and 6 bases had no gene match. This CDR3 has 16 residues. CDR3: CASSVCRLADSYEQYF. The DNA for the CDR3 is TGTGCCAGCAGCGTGTGCCGACTAGCGGACTCCTACGAGCAGTACTTC.

The rearrangement links TRBV9 to TRBJ2-3; D uncertain. The CDR3 runs to 13 residues. V lost 0 bases and J 2 bases, leaving 4 bases between the germline ends. Per germline, CDR1 SGDLS and CDR2 YYNGEE. CDR3 DNA sequence: TGTGCCAGCAGCGTAGCAGACACAGATACGCAGTATTTT. Its translation is CASSVADTDTQYF.